Following are 24 T cell receptor beta chains from one sample sequenced in a study of shared clonotypes between healthy human individuals (dated by TCRdb to between 2020 and 2021). Library construction relied on the immunoSEQ multiplex PCR assay. TCRdb stores this immuneACCESS table with in-frame sequences only. Part of the clones is absent; in the studies checked, under half of the shortfall reflects unresolved V genes, and no reason is known for the rest. The sample table shows under 1,900,000 clones, and about 98.5% are seen once. The ten top clones hold around 0.38% of the sample. Material for sequencing was naive CD4+ T cells sorted from blood. Taken with the paper, the label for cell subset or site translates to: CD45RA+ positively selected. The receptors stem from a young man in good health.

This chain joins TRBV10-3 and TRBJ2-7, with 12 bases fitting TRBD1. This CDR3 has 14 residues. The V gene end was trimmed by 6 bases and the J gene end by 7 bases; junction bases not matched to a gene: 7. CDR1 and CDR2 (germline): ENHRY, SYGVKD. The DNA for the CDR3 is TGTGCCATCAGGGGGGACAGGGGGCACGGGGAGCAGTACTTC. It codes for CAIRGDRGHGEQYF.

The chain links TRBV27 to TRBJ2-3; no definite D call. Germline CDR1 MNHEY, CDR2 SMNVEV (reference sequence). This CDR3 is built from 14 residues. Trimming pared 5 bases from V and 4 bases from J, leaving 13 bases between. The CDR3 loop is CASSPLFASDTQYF. In DNA form, the CDR3 reads TGTGCCAGCAGTCCGCTTTTCGCTTCAGATACGCAGTATTTT.

The chain is built from TRBV2 and TRBJ1-2; 7 nucleotides match TRBD1. CDR1 is SNHLY and CDR2 is FYNNEI in the germline V gene. The CDR3 covers 15 residues. Trimming cost V 5 bases and J 4 bases; bases outside gene matches: 10. The CDR3 region has the DNA TGTGCCAGCAGTAACAACAGGGGCGGAAGCTATGGCTACACCTTC. It codes for CASSNNRGGSYGYTF.

The CDR3 sequence is CASSRWDRGGNTIYF. DNA of the CDR3: TGTGCCAGCAGCAGGTGGGACAGGGGAGGAAACACCATATATTTT. V and J are TRBV9 and TRBJ1-3; TRBD1 agrees at 10 bases. The V gene's germline CDR1 is SGDLS and CDR2 YYNGEE. V shed 4 bases and J 4 bases; nucleotides not matched to a gene: 5. The CDR3 has 15 amino acids.

The CDR3 DNA reads TGTGCCAGTAGTACCTCAGGGATCCACACTGAAGCTTTCTTT. It translates to CASSTSGIHTEAFF. The chain links TRBV19 to TRBJ1-1; tentative D call: TRBD1 (5 bases). Germline V CDR1 and CDR2: LNHDA, SQIVND (reference sequence). V gave up 4 bases and J gave up 3 bases, with 12 bases separating them. This CDR3 comprises 14 residues.

The CDR3 coding sequence is TGCGCCAGCAGCTTGGGGGAACCAGACAGGCTTAGCACAGATACGCAGTATTTT. Residues: CASSLGEPDRLSTDTQYF. The chain is built from TRBV5-1 and TRBJ2-3, with a possible D match to TRBD1 (6 bases). Germline V CDR1 and CDR2: SGHRS, YFSETQ. This CDR3 region has 18 residues. Trimming pared 0 bases from V and 0 bases from J, leaving 17 bases between.

The chain links TRBV6-5 to TRBJ1-2; TRBD1 agrees at 8 bases. Germline values: CDR1 MNHEY, CDR2 SVGAGI. The CDR3 extends over 13 amino acids. V dropped 9 bases and J dropped 5; count of bases not matched to a gene: 8. This CDR3 is CASGDRRTYGYTF. The CDR3 nucleotides read TGTGCCAGTGGGGACAGGAGGACTTATGGCTACACCTTC.

V usage is TRBV10-2 and J usage is TRBJ1-2, with D unclear. The V gene's germline CDR1 is WSHSY and CDR2 SAAADI. The V end was cut by 2 bases, the J end by 5 bases, with 12 bases between. CDR3 size: 14 residues. CDR3 sequence reads: CASSENRPQYGYTF. The CDR3 DNA reads as TGCGCCAGCAGTGAGAACCGCCCCCAGTATGGCTACACCTTC.

For the CDR3, the DNA is TGCGCCAGCAGCTCGACAGGGAGGGCATACGAGCAGTACTTC. This codes for CASSSTGRAYEQYF. The chain has TRBV5-1 and TRBJ2-7; perhaps D is TRBD1 or TRBD2 (7 bases each). CDR1 SGHRS and CDR2 YFSETQ come from the germline V gene. Trimming took 3 bases from V and 4 from J, leaving 14 bases between them. CDR3 length equals 14 residues. Using reference TRBV5-1 and TRBJ2-7 for the parts outside the CDR3, the full variable domain is KAGVTQTPRYLIKTRGQQVTLSCSPISGHRSVSWYQQTPGQGLQFLFEYFSETQRNKGNFPGRFSGRQFSNSRSEMNVSTLELGDSALYLCASSSTGRAYEQYFGPGTRLTVT.

The chain recombines TRBV13 with TRBJ2-5; possible D gene TRBD2, 5 bases. Trimming removed 2 bases at V and 7 bases at J, with 11 bases between. The CDR3 is made up of 13 amino acids. The germline gives CDR1 PRHDT, CDR2 FYEKMQ (reference sequence). This CDR3 is CASSLLGGGTQYF. Here the CDR3 DNA reads TGTGCCAGCAGCTTATTGGGTGGAGGGACCCAGTACTTC.

The chain employs TRBV28 and TRBJ1-5, with D unresolved. Germline values: CDR1 MDHEN, CDR2 SYDVKM. The CDR3 totals 14 residues. Trimming pared 3 bases from V and 5 bases from J, leaving 11 bases between. CDR3 in amino acids: CASSFGQRDQPQHF. DNA of the CDR3: TGTGCCAGCAGTTTTGGTCAAAGAGATCAGCCCCAGCATTTT. Using reference TRBV28 and TRBJ1-5 for the parts outside the CDR3, the full variable domain is DVKVTQSSRYLVKRTGEKVFLECVQDMDHENMFWYRQDPGLGLRLIYFSYDVKMKEKGDIPEGYSVSREKKERFSLILESASTNQTSMYLCASSFGQRDQPQHFGDGTRLSIL.

V is TRBV7-6 and J is TRBJ2-1; the match to TRBD2 covers 12 bases. The germline CDR1 and CDR2 sequences are SGHVS and FNYEAQ. The length of the CDR3 is 16 residues. V was pared by 4 bases and J by 4 bases, with 5 bases of the junction left unmatched. The CDR3, as DNA: TGTGCCAGCAGCTCCTGGACTAGCGGGATTTACAATGAGCAGTTCTTC. This codes for CASSSWTSGIYNEQFF.

The genes are TRBV5-1 and TRBJ2-1, with TRBD2 matching over 11 bases. The V gene's germline CDR1 is SGHRS and CDR2 YFSETQ. There are 20 residues in the CDR3. Trimming at V came to 4 bases and at J to 0 bases, leaving 15 bases not matched to a gene. The chain's CDR3 is CASSAAATSGTRFSYNEQFF. CDR3 nucleotides: TGCGCCAGCAGCGCGGCGGCGACTAGCGGGACCCGGTTCTCCTACAATGAGCAGTTCTTC. The variable domain in full, completed from reference TRBV5-1 and TRBJ2-1, reads KAGVTQTPRYLIKTRGQQVTLSCSPISGHRSVSWYQQTPGQGLQFLFEYFSETQRNKGNFPGRFSGRQFSNSRSEMNVSTLELGDSALYLCASSAAATSGTRFSYNEQFFGPGTRLTVL.

The V gene is TRBV11-2, the J gene TRBJ1-4; D gene uncertain. The ends were cut back, 5 bases at V and 3 bases at J, with 13 bases in the middle. Germline CDR1 reads SGHAT; CDR2 reads FQNNGV. CDR3 size: 15 residues. CDR3 sequence reads: CASSLGPAPNEKLFF. The CDR3 region has the DNA TGTGCCAGCAGCCTTGGACCAGCTCCTAATGAAAAACTGTTTTTT. Full variable domain (outside the CDR3, taken from reference TRBV11-2 and TRBJ1-4): EAGVAQSPRYKIIEKRQSVAFWCNPISGHATLYWYQQILGQGPKLLIQFQNNGVVDDSQLPKDRFSAERLKGVDSTLKIQPAKLEDSAVYLCASSLGPAPNEKLFFGSGTQLSVL.

The J gene is TRBJ2-7, the V gene TRBV7-6; 8 nucleotides align to TRBD1. The CDR3 is 15 amino acids. V shed 5 bases and J 2 bases; nucleotides not matched to a gene: 8. Germline V CDR1 and CDR2: SGHVS, FNYEAQ. As DNA, the CDR3 is TGTGCCAGCAGCGTCGGGACAGGCAGGACCTACGAGCAGTACTTC. It codes for CASSVGTGRTYEQYF. Drawing the rest from reference TRBV7-6 and TRBJ2-7, the complete variable domain is GAGVSQSPRYKVTKRGQDVALRCDPISGHVSLYWYRQALGQGPEFLTYFNYEAQQDKSGLPNDRFSAERPEGSISTLTIQRTEQRDSAMYRCASSVGTGRTYEQYFGPGTRLTVT.

The chain links TRBV5-4 to TRBJ2-7, with 8 bases aligning to TRBD1. The V gene's germline CDR1 is SGHNT and CDR2 YYREEE (reference sequence). J gave up 3 bases and V 4 bases, and 3 bases lay outside the gene matches. This CDR3 spans 13 amino acids. CDR3 sequence reads: CASSHGTGYEQYF. Written as DNA, the CDR3 is TGTGCCAGCAGCCACGGGACAGGCTACGAGCAGTACTTC. Supplemented by reference TRBV5-4 and TRBJ2-7, the full variable domain reads ETGVTQSPTHLIKTRGQQVTLRCSSQSGHNTVSWYQQALGQGPQFIFQYYREEENGRGNFPPRFSGLQFPNYSSELNVNALELDDSALYLCASSHGTGYEQYFGPGTRLTVT.

The V call is TRBV7-3, the J call TRBJ2-3; the D is unclear. The CDR3 has 16 amino acids. CDR1 is SGHTA and CDR2 is FQGTGA in the germline V gene. Deletions cut 1 base from V and 0 bases from J, with 11 bases between. This chain's CDR3 is CASSLMGISSTDTQYF. The CDR3 DNA reads TGTGCCAGCAGCTTAATGGGTATCTCTAGCACAGATACGCAGTATTTT. The full variable domain, in which reference TRBV7-3 and TRBJ2-3 provide the parts outside the CDR3, is GAGVSQTPSNKVTEKGKYVELRCDPISGHTALYWYRQSLGQGPEFLIYFQGTGAADDSGLPNDRFFAVRPEGSVSTLKIQRTERGDSAVYLCASSLMGISSTDTQYFGPGTRLTVL.

The chain employs TRBV6-5 and TRBJ1-1, with TRBD1 as a possible D gene (5 bases). Germline V gene lookup returns CDR1 MNHEY and CDR2 SVGAGI. V lost 4 bases, J lost 2 bases, and 11 bases lay in between. CDR3 length: 14 residues. The CDR3 region has the DNA TGTGCCAGCAGTTCCCGGGACGGCAACACTGAAGCTTTCTTT. The encoded protein is CASSSRDGNTEAFF.

The genes are TRBV4-3 and TRBJ1-2; no definite D call. Per the germline V gene, CDR1 is LGHNA and CDR2 is YSLEER. The length of the CDR3 is 16 residues. Trimming stripped 3 bases from V and 6 bases from J, with 20 bases between. CDR3 sequence: CASSHRTLRESNGYTF. In DNA, the CDR3 is TGCGCCAGCAGCCACCGTACCCTAAGGGAATCGAATGGCTACACCTTC.

With regard to this clone: Other DNA sequences in the same sample also yield this CDR3. The CDR3 DNA sequence: TGTGCCAGCAGCCGTGACTACACAGATACGCAGTATTTT. Translated: CASSRDYTDTQYF. This rearrangement joins TRBV7-2 to TRBJ2-3; D may be TRBD2 (5 bases). From germline, CDR1 is SGHTA and CDR2 FQGNSA. CDR3 size: 13 residues. Trimming removed 5 bases at V and 2 bases at J, with 8 bases between.

The rearrangement uses TRBV7-6 and TRBJ2-7; D perhaps matches TRBD2 (5 bases). The germline V gene has CDR1 SGHVS and CDR2 FNYEAQ. Trimming cost V 5 bases and J 3 bases, with 17 bases left between them. This CDR3 comprises 15 residues. The CDR3 DNA sequence: TGTGCCAGCAGCCCGAGGACCGGGATCTACTACGAGCAGTACTTC. This sequence encodes CASSPRTGIYYEQYF.

The chain links TRBV6-5 to TRBJ2-1; tentatively, D is TRBD1 or TRBD2 (5 bases each). Germline V gene lookup returns CDR1 MNHEY and CDR2 SVGAGI. The CDR3 consists of 14 residues. Between the trimmed V and J ends, which lost 6 bases and 0 bases, there was a span of 9 bases. The CDR3 is CASRRGSSYNEQFF. The CDR3 bases are TGTGCCAGCAGGAGGGGTAGCTCCTACAATGAGCAGTTCTTC.

A word on this clone: This sample also contains other DNA sequences that code for the same CDR3. This chain links TRBV29-1 with TRBJ2-7; 10 bases match TRBD2. The germline CDR1 and CDR2 sequences are SQVTM and ANQGSEA. The CDR3 runs 12 residues. The V gene end was trimmed by 4 bases and the J gene end by 3 bases; junction bases not matched to a gene: 0. The CDR3 DNA follows: TGCAGCGTTGGACTAGCGGGCTACGAGCAGTACTTC. As protein: CSVGLAGYEQYF.

V usage is TRBV5-4 and J usage is TRBJ2-5; 14 nucleotides agree with TRBD2. Germline V gene lookup returns CDR1 SGHNT and CDR2 YYREEE (reference sequence). The CDR3 is made up of 18 amino acids. Trimming at V came to 1 base and at J to 4 bases, leaving 9 bases not matched to a gene. CDR3 region: CASSLSGLAGGRGETQYF. The CDR3 DNA follows: TGTGCCAGCAGCTTGTCCGGACTAGCGGGAGGTCGGGGAGAGACCCAGTACTTC.